Listed below are T cell receptor beta chains from one sample, sequenced in a study of T-cell memory formation after mild COVID-19. One entry per CDR3 protein, called by TCRdb with MiXCR from the 5' RACE reads. The data contain about 210,000 distinct CDR3 sequences, more than 25% of them singletons. Source material: PBMCs or a T cell subset sorted from them (not recorded which). These receptors originate from an adult woman who had mild COVID-19 (a few samples of this study predate the infection). Cell type and time point are not known. CDR3s leave out the opening cysteine and the closing phenylalanine or tryptophan. Each record gives: J gene, V gene, CDR3 protein.

j_gene: TRBJ1-6
v_gene: TRBV9
CDR3aa: ASSPAEGTGHSPLH

j_gene: TRBJ1-1
v_gene: TRBV5-1
CDR3aa: ASSAGTGQNTEAF

j_gene: TRBJ2-1
v_gene: TRBV4-2
CDR3aa: ASSHVGTSSSYNEQF

j_gene: TRBJ2-3
v_gene: TRBV19
CDR3aa: ASSSGTDPDTQY

j_gene: TRBJ2-7
v_gene: TRBV10-2
CDR3aa: ASRRWDTDHYEQY

j_gene: TRBJ2-7
v_gene: TRBV24-1
CDR3aa: ATSDGGPSYEQY

j_gene: TRBJ2-7
v_gene: TRBV6-6
CDR3aa: ASTETDGSYEQY

j_gene: TRBJ2-5
v_gene: TRBV7-3
CDR3aa: ASSLGLAPLQETQY

j_gene: TRBJ2-3
v_gene: TRBV12-3/TRBV12-4
CDR3aa: ASTRTPGGTDTQY

j_gene: TRBJ2-7
v_gene: TRBV7-6
CDR3aa: ASSLGTEQY

j_gene: TRBJ2-6
v_gene: TRBV5-4
CDR3aa: ASSSDSGANVLT

j_gene: TRBJ2-3
v_gene: TRBV12-3/TRBV12-4
CDR3aa: ASSYSPFGTDTQY

j_gene: TRBJ2-3
v_gene: TRBV12-3/TRBV12-4
CDR3aa: ASSPPEEAGDTQY

j_gene: TRBJ2-6
v_gene: TRBV5-1
CDR3aa: ASSYDTGATITSGANVLT

j_gene: TRBJ1-1
v_gene: TRBV3-1
CDR3aa: ASSQGVTGLMNTEAF

j_gene: TRBJ2-1
v_gene: TRBV29-1
CDR3aa: SPREAGGWYNEQF

j_gene: TRBJ1-1
v_gene: TRBV6-2/TRBV6-3
CDR3aa: ASSDPGWSTEAF

j_gene: TRBJ2-3
v_gene: TRBV4-1
CDR3aa: ASSGVSSTDTQY

j_gene: TRBJ2-5
v_gene: TRBV12-3/TRBV12-4
CDR3aa: ASSAEGETQY

j_gene: TRBJ2-7
v_gene: TRBV7-2
CDR3aa: ASSLQGRGYEQY

j_gene: TRBJ2-2
v_gene: TRBV12-3/TRBV12-4
CDR3aa: ASSFGAGELF

j_gene: TRBJ2-3
v_gene: TRBV18
CDR3aa: ASSLRLADTDTQY

j_gene: TRBJ2-7
v_gene: TRBV4-3
CDR3aa: ASSQVPGAGYEQY

j_gene: TRBJ2-7
v_gene: TRBV5-1
CDR3aa: ASSFFSEAYEQY

j_gene: TRBJ2-7
v_gene: TRBV4-1
CDR3aa: ASSQDLKRGGYEQY

j_gene: TRBJ2-3
v_gene: TRBV7-9
CDR3aa: ASSLVVSPGDTQY

j_gene: TRBJ1-2
v_gene: TRBV6-5
CDR3aa: ASSRQGDYGYT

j_gene: TRBJ2-6
v_gene: TRBV18
CDR3aa: ASSPLGANVLT

j_gene: TRBJ2-4
v_gene: TRBV5-5
CDR3aa: ASSAGVGREANIQY

j_gene: TRBJ1-1
v_gene: TRBV12-3/TRBV12-4
CDR3aa: ASSWGGRVNTEAF

j_gene: TRBJ1-4
v_gene: TRBV7-9
CDR3aa: ASSSQSHEKLF

j_gene: TRBJ1-4
v_gene: TRBV30
CDR3aa: AWSAVGLNEKLF

j_gene: TRBJ2-1
v_gene: TRBV6-5
CDR3aa: ASRLTSGSNRAQDEQF

j_gene: TRBJ1-5
v_gene: TRBV20-1
CDR3aa: SAPDTGQPQH

j_gene: TRBJ2-1
v_gene: TRBV5-1
CDR3aa: ASSFQGAYNEQF

j_gene: TRBJ2-2
v_gene: TRBV11-2
CDR3aa: ASSLDGVRELF

j_gene: TRBJ1-1
v_gene: TRBV7-9
CDR3aa: ASSLETGQGPYTEAF

j_gene: TRBJ2-2
v_gene: TRBV3-1
CDR3aa: ASSRMTGVDTGELF

j_gene: TRBJ1-2
v_gene: TRBV6-5
CDR3aa: ASSLRTAVYGYT

j_gene: TRBJ2-5
v_gene: TRBV5-1
CDR3aa: ASSLDIGTGFTETQY